Listed here are 24 T cell receptor beta chains from one sample, sequenced in a study of blood T cells in healthy people across ages. Alongside a J-beta primer mix, a sample-barcoded 5' primer served in a second PCR lasting about 6 to 12 cycles. TCRdb redid the calling of the 5' RACE reads with MiXCR, one entry per CDR3 protein. The data contain about 1 million distinct CDR3 sequences, under 30% of them singletons. The sample was also linked to a second study, of T cells of mothers and their children.

What was sequenced was blood. These receptors were taken from a girl aged 2-10 years in good health.

The genes are TRBV11-2 and TRBJ1-4; D is unresolved. V dropped 1 base and J dropped 7 bases, with 7 bases sitting between them. The CDR3 loop spans 13 amino acids. Germline V gene lookup returns CDR1 SGHAT and CDR2 FQNNGV. DNA for the CDR3: TGTGCCAGCAGCTTAGTTTCGAGTGAAAAACTGTTTTTT. Its translation: CASSLVSSEKLFF.

This clonotype was detected a few times. The V call is TRBV2, the J call TRBJ2-3; D is unclear. The CDR3 is made up of 13 amino acids. The germline gives CDR1 SNHLY, CDR2 FYNNEI. The V and J ends lost 3 bases and 2 bases respectively, with 6 bases between them. CDR3: CASSDSPTDTQYF. CDR3 bases: TGTGCCAGCAGTGATTCACCCACAGATACGCAGTATTTT. The variable domain in full, completed from reference TRBV2 and TRBJ2-3, reads EPEVTQTPSHQVTQMGQEVILRCVPISNHLYFYWYRQILGQKVEFLVSFYNNEISEKSEIFDDQFSVERPDGSNFTLKIRSTKLEDSAMYFCASSDSPTDTQYFGPGTRLTVL.

There are a few counts of this clonotype. The chain combines TRBV12-3 or TRBV12-4 with TRBJ1-2; D unresolved. The V end was cut by 6 bases, the J end by 6 bases, with 20 bases between. The CDR3 runs 15 residues. The CDR3 spells CASRGSGTAGNGYTF. The CDR3 bases are TGTGCCAGCAGGGGTAGTGGAACAGCGGGTAATGGCTACACCTTC.

The chain combines TRBV6-5 with TRBJ1-5; D gene unclear. In germline, CDR1 is MNHEY, CDR2 SVGAGI. The CDR3 totals 14 residues. Trimming left V 4 bases short and J 6 bases short, with 13 bases between. The CDR3 nucleotides read TGTGCCAGCAGTTTGTTGGGGTTGGCTCAGCCCCAGCATTTT. This translates into CASSLLGLAQPQHF.

The chain links TRBV14 to TRBJ2-1; unclear D gene. CDR1 and CDR2 from the germline V gene are SGHDN and FVKESK. This CDR3 is 14 amino acids long. Deletions cut 2 bases from V and 10 bases from J, with 15 bases between. CDR3 coding DNA: TGTGCCAGCAGCCAATTTGTTGGATCCGGGGAGCAGTTCTTC. It translates to CASSQFVGSGEQFF.

The V and J genes are TRBV29-1 and TRBJ2-4; D may be TRBD1 (6 bases). The CDR3 loop spans 14 amino acids. Germline V gene sequence: CDR1 SQVTM, CDR2 ANQGSEA. V lost 4 bases and J 6 bases, leaving 16 bases between the germline ends. CDR3 nucleotides: TGCAGCGTTGTGCATGCAGGGGAAGGAAACATTCAGTACTTC. Amino acid sequence: CSVVHAGEGNIQYF.

V gene TRBV12-3 or TRBV12-4 combines with J gene TRBJ2-5; D gene ambiguous. The DNA end is more similar to TRBJ2-1, so the J call may be wrong. This CDR3 has 11 amino acids. The CDR3 DNA follows: TGTGCCAGCAGTTTAGAGAATTTGCAGTTCTTC. Protein sequence: CASSLENLQFF.

In its sample, this clonotype was seen a few times. The J gene is TRBJ1-2, the V gene TRBV20-1, with 8 nucleotides matching TRBD1. Losses at the gene ends were 2 bases for V and 7 bases for J; bases not matched to a gene: 3. CDR3 size: 12 residues. Per the germline V gene, CDR1 is DFQATT and CDR2 is SNEGSKA (reference sequence). As DNA, the CDR3 is TGCAGTGCTAGATCTCAGGGGGCTGGCTACACCTTC. Residues: CSARSQGAGYTF.

This CDR3 reads CASSYLRHSSYEQYF. CDR3 nucleotides: TGTGCCAGCAGTTATCTGAGACACAGCTCCTACGAGCAGTACTTC. The chain couples TRBV27 to TRBJ2-7; D gene unclear. Germline assignment: CDR1 MNHEY and CDR2 SMNVEV (reference sequence). CDR3 size: 15 residues. Trimming cost V 4 bases and J 0 bases, with 13 bases left between them.

This clonotype was seen a handful of times. The chain uses TRBV12-3 or TRBV12-4 and TRBJ1-2; weak D call: TRBD1 (5 bases). V dropped 6 bases and J dropped 6 bases, with 11 bases sitting between them. CDR3 length equals 12 residues. The CDR3 protein is CASREGAHGYTF. The CDR3 bases are TGTGCCAGCAGGGAAGGGGCACATGGCTACACCTTC.

The genes are TRBV7-8 and TRBJ2-1; D remains ambiguous. The V and J ends lost 5 bases and 6 bases respectively, with 17 bases between them. Germline lookup yields CDR1 SGHVS and CDR2 FQNEAQ. There are 15 residues in the CDR3. The CDR3 DNA reads as TGTGCCAGCAGCCATCATGGTTCAGTCGGCAATGAGCAGTTCTTC. Amino acid sequence: CASSHHGSVGNEQFF.

This clonotype turned up a few times. The chain couples TRBV4-1 to TRBJ1-2; the match to TRBD1 covers 10 bases. Germline loops: CDR1 MGHRA, CDR2 YSYEKL. J lost 3 bases, V lost 5 bases, and 3 bases had no gene match. CDR3 length: 14 residues. The chain's CDR3 is CASSAGTGDYGYTF. The DNA of the CDR3 is TGCGCCAGCAGCGCGGGGACAGGGGACTATGGCTACACCTTC.

The chain carries TRBV28 and TRBJ2-1; perhaps TRBD1 as D (5 bases). V was clipped by 5 bases and J by 7 bases, with 15 bases between them. The CDR3 consists of 14 residues. CDR1 is MDHEN, CDR2 SYDVKM, per germline. The CDR3 nucleotides are TGTGCCAGCAGTAGCACCAGGGTTTTAAATGAGCAGTTCTTC. This translates into CASSSTRVLNEQFF.

This clonotype was seen a few times. The genes are TRBV4-2 and TRBJ2-2, with D perhaps being TRBD1 or TRBD2 (5 bases each). CDR1 and CDR2 (germline): LGHNA, YNFKEQ. This CDR3 spans 16 amino acids. The V end was cut by 0 bases, the J end by 5 bases, with 13 bases between. CDR3 nucleotide sequence: TGTGCCAGCAGCCAAGATCAGGGAGTCGTGACCGGGGAGCTGTTTTTT. This codes for CASSQDQGVVTGELFF.

The chain has TRBV6-1 and TRBJ2-7; D uncertain. Deletions cut 3 bases from V and 0 bases from J, with 15 bases between. This CDR3 is 16 amino acids long. Germline CDR1 and CDR2: MNHNS and SASEGT. The CDR3 sequence is CASSELGRSGSYEQYF. The CDR3 DNA reads TGTGCCAGCAGTGAGTTGGGTCGGTCTGGCTCCTACGAGCAGTACTTC.

This chain connects TRBV4-2 to TRBJ2-5, with D hard to call. The J call may be incorrect, as the DNA end agrees better with TRBJ2-1. This CDR3 has 15 residues. Germline loops: CDR1 LGHNA, CDR2 YNFKEQ. This chain's CDR3 is CASSLEAPTANEQFF. DNA of the CDR3: TGTGCCAGCAGCCTAGAGGCCCCGACGGCCAATGAGCAGTTCTTC.

This clonotype was detected only a few times. J is TRBJ2-7 and V is TRBV20-1; 10 nucleotides match TRBD2. Losses at the gene ends were 4 bases for V and 3 bases for J; bases not matched to a gene: 6. CDR3 length equals 14 residues. The germline gives CDR1 DFQATT, CDR2 SNEGSKA (reference sequence). CDR3 in DNA: TGCAGTGCTAACAGGCTAGCGGGAGTCTACGAGCAGTACTTC. Protein sequence: CSANRLAGVYEQYF.

V gene TRBV2 combines with J gene TRBJ2-5, with a weak D call TRBD2 (6 bases). The assigned J gene may be wrong: the sequence end matches TRBJ2-7 better. Looked up from germline, CDR1 is SNHLY and CDR2 is FYNNEI. CDR3 length equals 12 residues. The CDR3 spells CAGTGSGYEQYF. DNA of the CDR3: TGTGCCGGTACCGGGAGCGGATACGAGCAGTACTTC.

The chain recombines TRBV28 with TRBJ2-7; the match to TRBD2 covers 7 bases. CDR3 length equals 16 residues. Per the germline V gene, CDR1 is MDHEN and CDR2 is SYDVKM. Losses at the gene ends were 6 bases for V and 5 bases for J; bases not matched to a gene: 16. The CDR3 sequence: CASSRLSGSPSHEQYF. The CDR3 DNA reads as TGTGCCAGCAGCAGGCTTAGCGGGTCCCCGTCGCACGAGCAGTACTTC.

This clonotype has more than one count but fewer than ten. The gene calls are TRBV20-1 and TRBJ1-4; 9 nucleotides align to TRBD1. V dropped 2 bases and J dropped 7; count of bases not matched to a gene: 5. The CDR3 extends over 14 amino acids. Germline V gene lookup returns CDR1 DFQATT and CDR2 SNEGSKA (reference sequence). The CDR3 protein is CSARTGGVSEKLFF. The CDR3 DNA follows: TGCAGTGCTAGAACAGGGGGCGTTTCTGAAAAACTGTTTTTT.

This clonotype was picked up a small number of times. The chain links TRBV28 to TRBJ2-7; D gene uncertain. Trimming cost V 5 bases and J 5 bases, with 7 bases left between them. The CDR3 length is 11 residues. CDR1 is MDHEN, CDR2 SYDVKM, per germline. The CDR3 DNA reads TGTGCCAGCAGTGCCCTACACGAGCAGTACTTC. Encoded protein: CASSALHEQYF.

This clonotype was found a few times. The rearrangement links TRBV7-3 to TRBJ1-1; the D gene is possibly TRBD1 (5 bases). Germline V CDR1 and CDR2: SGHTA, FQGTGA. The CDR3 has 16 residues. V dropped 2 bases and J dropped 2 bases, with 15 bases sitting between them. The DNA for the CDR3 is TGTGCCAGCAGCTTACGAGGGGTCGGTTTAAACACTGAAGCTTTCTTT. Residues: CASSLRGVGLNTEAFF.

The chain uses TRBV4-3 and TRBJ1-2; 7 bases line up with TRBD1. With V trimmed by 1 base and J by 0 bases, 2 bases remained unmatched. In germline, CDR1 is LGHNA, CDR2 YSLEER. The CDR3 totals 15 residues. The DNA for the CDR3 is TGCGCCAGCAGCCAAGTAACAGGGGCTAACTATGGCTACACCTTC. This sequence encodes CASSQVTGANYGYTF.

This clonotype has only a few counts. The rearrangement joins TRBV14 to TRBJ2-1; TRBD2 matches at 9 bases. Germline CDR1 reads SGHDN; CDR2 reads FVKESK. After removal of 2 bases from V and 7 bases from J, the junction contained 6 bases not matched to a gene. This CDR3 region has 15 residues. CDR3 in DNA: TGTGCCAGCAGCCAACTAGCGGGAATTCTAAATGAGCAGTTCTTC. Its protein product is CASSQLAGILNEQFF.